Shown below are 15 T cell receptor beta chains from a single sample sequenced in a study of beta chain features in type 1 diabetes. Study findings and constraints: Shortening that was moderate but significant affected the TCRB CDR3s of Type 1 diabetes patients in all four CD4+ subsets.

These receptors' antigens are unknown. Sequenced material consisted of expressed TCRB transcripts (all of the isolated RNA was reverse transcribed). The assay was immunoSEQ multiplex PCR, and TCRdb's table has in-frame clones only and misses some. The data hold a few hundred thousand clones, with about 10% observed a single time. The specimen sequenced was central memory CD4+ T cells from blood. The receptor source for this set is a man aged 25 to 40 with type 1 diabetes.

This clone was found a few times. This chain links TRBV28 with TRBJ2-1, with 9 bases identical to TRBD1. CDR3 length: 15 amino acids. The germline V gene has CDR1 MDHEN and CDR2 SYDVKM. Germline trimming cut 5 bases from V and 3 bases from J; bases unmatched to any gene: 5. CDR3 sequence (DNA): TGTGCCAGCAGTGCGCCGGGACAGGGCTACAATGAGCAGTTCTTC. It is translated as CASSAPGQGYNEQFF.

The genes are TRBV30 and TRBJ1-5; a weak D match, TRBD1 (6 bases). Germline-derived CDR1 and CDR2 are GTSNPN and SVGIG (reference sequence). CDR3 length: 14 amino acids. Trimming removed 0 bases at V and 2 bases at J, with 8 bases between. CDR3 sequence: CAWSVKGGNQPQHF. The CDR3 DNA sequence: TGTGCCTGGAGTGTAAAGGGGGGCAATCAGCCCCAGCATTTT.

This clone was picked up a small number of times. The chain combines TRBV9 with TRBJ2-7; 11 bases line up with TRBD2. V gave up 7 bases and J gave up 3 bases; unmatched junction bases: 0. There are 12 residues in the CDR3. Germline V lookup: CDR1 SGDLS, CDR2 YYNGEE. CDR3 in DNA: TGTGCCAGCGGGACTAGCGGCTACGAGCAGTACTTC. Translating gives CASGTSGYEQYF.

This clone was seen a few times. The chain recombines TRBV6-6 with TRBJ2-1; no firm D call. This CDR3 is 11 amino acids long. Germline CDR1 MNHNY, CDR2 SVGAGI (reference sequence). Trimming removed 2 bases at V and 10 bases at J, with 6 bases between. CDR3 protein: CASSYQWEQFF. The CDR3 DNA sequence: TGTGCCAGCAGTTACCAATGGGAGCAGTTCTTC.

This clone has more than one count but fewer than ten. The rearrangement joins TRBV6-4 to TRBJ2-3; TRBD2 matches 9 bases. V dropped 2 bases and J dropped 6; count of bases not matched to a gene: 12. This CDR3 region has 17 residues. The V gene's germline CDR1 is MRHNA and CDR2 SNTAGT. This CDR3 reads CASSDVQVREGQDTQYF. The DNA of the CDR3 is TGTGCCAGCAGTGACGTCCAGGTGCGGGAGGGCCAGGATACGCAGTATTTT.

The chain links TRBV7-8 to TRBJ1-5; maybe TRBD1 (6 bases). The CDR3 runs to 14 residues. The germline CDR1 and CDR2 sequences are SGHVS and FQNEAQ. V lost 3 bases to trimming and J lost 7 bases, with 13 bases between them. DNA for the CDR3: TGTGCCAGCAGCTTCAAGGAGGGGGACCAGCCCCAGCATTTT. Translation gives CASSFKEGDQPQHF.

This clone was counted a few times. The CDR3 is CASSLGQGSETQYF. The CDR3 coding sequence is TGCGCCAGCAGCCTCGGACAGGGGTCAGAGACCCAGTACTTC. This chain uses TRBV4-1 with TRBJ2-5; 9 bases line up with TRBD1. V dropped 4 bases and J dropped 4; count of bases not matched to a gene: 4. The CDR3 runs to 14 residues. CDR1 is MGHRA and CDR2 is YSYEKL in the germline V gene.

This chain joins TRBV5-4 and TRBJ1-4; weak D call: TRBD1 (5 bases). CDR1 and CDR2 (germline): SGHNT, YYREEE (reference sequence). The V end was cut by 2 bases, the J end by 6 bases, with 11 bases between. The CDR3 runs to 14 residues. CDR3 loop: CASSFSWGDEKLFF. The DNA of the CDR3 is TGTGCCAGCAGCTTTAGTTGGGGGGATGAAAAACTGTTTTTT. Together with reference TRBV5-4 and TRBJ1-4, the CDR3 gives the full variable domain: ETGVTQSPTHLIKTRGQQVTLRCSSQSGHNTVSWYQQALGQGPQFIFQYYREEENGRGNFPPRFSGLQFPNYSSELNVNALELDDSALYLCASSFSWGDEKLFFGSGTQLSVL.

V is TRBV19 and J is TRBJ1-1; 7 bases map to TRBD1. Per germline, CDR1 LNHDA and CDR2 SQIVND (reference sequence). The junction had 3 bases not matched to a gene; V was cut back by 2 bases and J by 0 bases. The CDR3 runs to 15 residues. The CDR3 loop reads CASSIQGELNTEAFF. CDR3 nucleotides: TGTGCCAGTAGTATACAGGGGGAATTGAACACTGAAGCTTTCTTT.

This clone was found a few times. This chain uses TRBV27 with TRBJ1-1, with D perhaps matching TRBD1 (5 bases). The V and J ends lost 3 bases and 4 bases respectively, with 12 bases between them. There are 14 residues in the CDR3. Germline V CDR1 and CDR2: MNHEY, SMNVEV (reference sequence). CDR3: CASSLFGDGTEAFF. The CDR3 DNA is TGTGCCAGCAGTTTGTTTGGGGACGGCACTGAAGCTTTCTTT.

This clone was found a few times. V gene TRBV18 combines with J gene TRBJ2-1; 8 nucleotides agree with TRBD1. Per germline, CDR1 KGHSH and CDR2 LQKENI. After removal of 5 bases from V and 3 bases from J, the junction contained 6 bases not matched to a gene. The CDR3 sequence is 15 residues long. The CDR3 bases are TGTGCCAGCTCAGTGGGACAGGAGTTCTACAATGAGCAGTTCTTC. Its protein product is CASSVGQEFYNEQFF. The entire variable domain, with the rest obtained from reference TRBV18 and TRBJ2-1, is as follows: NAGVMQNPRHLVRRRGQEARLRCSPMKGHSHVYWYRQLPEEGLKFMVYLQKENIIDESGMPKERFSAEFPKEGPSILRIQQVVRGDSAAYFCASSVGQEFYNEQFFGPGTRLTVL.

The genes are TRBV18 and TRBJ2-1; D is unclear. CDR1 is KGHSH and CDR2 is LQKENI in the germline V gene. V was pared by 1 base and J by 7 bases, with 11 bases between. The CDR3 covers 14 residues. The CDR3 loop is CASSPQWGGNEQFF. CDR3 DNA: TGTGCCAGCTCACCACAATGGGGTGGGAATGAGCAGTTCTTC.

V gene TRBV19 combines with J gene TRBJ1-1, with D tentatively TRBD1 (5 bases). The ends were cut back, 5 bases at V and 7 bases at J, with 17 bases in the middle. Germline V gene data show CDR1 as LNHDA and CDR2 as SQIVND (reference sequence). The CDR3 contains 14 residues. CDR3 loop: CASSAQLEGIEAFF. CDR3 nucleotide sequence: TGTGCCAGTAGTGCCCAACTTGAGGGGATTGAAGCTTTCTTT.

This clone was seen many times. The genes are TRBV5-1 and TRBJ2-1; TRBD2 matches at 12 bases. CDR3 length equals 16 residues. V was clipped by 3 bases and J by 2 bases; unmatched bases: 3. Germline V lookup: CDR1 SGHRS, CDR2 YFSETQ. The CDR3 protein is CASSSLAGGTYNEQFF. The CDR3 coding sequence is TGCGCCAGCAGCTCACTAGCGGGAGGAACCTACAATGAGCAGTTCTTC.

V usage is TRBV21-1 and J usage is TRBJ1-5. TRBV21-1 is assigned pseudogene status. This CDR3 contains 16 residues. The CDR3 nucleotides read TGTGCCAGCAGCAAAGATGGGTGTCTTAGCAATCAGCCCCAGCATTTT. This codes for CASSKDGCLSNQPQHF.